The rows below give T cell receptor beta chains drawn from one sample of a study of T cell changes during pregnancy in multiple sclerosis. The table came from immunoSEQ multiplex PCR; TCRdb's copy has only in-frame clones and leaves some out. This sample has tens of thousands of clones, with roughly 90% found just once. The sample here was peripheral blood, taken in the first trimester of pregnancy. The receptors come from a female donor in good health, enrolled as a control in a pregnancy study. CDR3s include the opening cysteine and the closing phenylalanine or tryptophan. The order of the fields is CDR3 length, V gene, J gene, CDR3 protein.

14	TRBV6-5	TRBJ1-1	CASSYDRARTEAFF
13	TRBV19	TRBJ2-7	CASTTGSSYEQYF
15	TRBV6-1	TRBJ2-5	CASSERGQGRETQYF
12	TRBV27	TRBJ2-5	CASWLPRGTQYF
13	TRBV6-5	TRBJ1-4	CASSYQAREKLFF
16	TRBV4-1	TRBJ2-1	CASSPSGKASYNEQFF
17	TRBV2	TRBJ2-1	CASRQVGWENSYNEQFF
17	TRBV5-1	TRBJ2-5	CASSLALGLGSQETQYF
16	TRBV10-3	TRBJ2-1	CAISESRLSIYNEQFF
14	TRBV7-2	TRBJ2-5	CASSRGRTGPSLNF
13	TRBV29-1	TRBJ2-1	CSAGQDKYNEQFF
15	TRBV2	TRBJ2-1	CASKHESSEGLEQFF
14	TRBV7-2	TRBJ2-1	CASSLGRGLASGFF
15	TRBV27	TRBJ2-3	CASSIGTSNTDTQYF
13	TRBV2	TRBJ2-2	CASSSGRTGELFF
14	TRBV4-1	TRBJ1-4	CASSQSGQEEKLFF
15	TRBV10-3	TRBJ2-7	CAISGASGSSYEQYF
15	TRBV11-2	TRBJ1-4	CASSRGGVSREKLFF
17	TRBV5-1	TRBJ2-5	CASSLAPLGSGQETQYF
15	TRBV9	TRBJ1-3	CASSVQDISGNTIYF
16	TRBV9	TRBJ2-1	CASSLVLAGVVNEQFF
20	TRBV9	TRBJ1-1	CASSVPSSVDRNIMNTEAFF
12	TRBV6-5	TRBJ1-5	CASRAGDQPQHF
17	TRBV5-1	TRBJ2-4	CASSLAAPSLEENIQYF
14	TRBV6-5	TRBJ1-1	CASSYSRGNTEAFF
11	TRBV6-5	TRBJ1-1	CASGWPNRAFF
13	TRBV7-8	TRBJ2-3	CASSPQGINTQYF
14	TRBV28	TRBJ1-4	CASSQTGGNEKLFF
15	TRBV19	TRBJ1-2	CASSQRQGVSYGYTF
16	TRBV19	TRBJ1-4	CASSLRRQPTNEKLFF
15	TRBV6-6	TRBJ2-1	CASSSLLAAYNEQFF
15	TRBV25-1	TRBJ2-7	CASSPIGQGSYEQYF
12	TRBV7-9	TRBJ2-7	CASSQVSGEQYF
16	TRBV5-1	TRBJ1-2	CASSPTGQGKTFGYTF
15	TRBV7-2	TRBJ2-5	CASSLAFNRWETQYF
13	TRBV27	TRBJ2-2	CASSRIGAGELFF
16	TRBV7-8	TRBJ1-3	CASSDRGRPSGNTIYF
15	TRBV9	TRBJ2-7	CASSQTGVRGNEQYF
15	TRBV7-9	TRBJ2-5	CASSLGLAGVETQYF
14	TRBV7-2	TRBJ2-2	CASVRLASTGELFF
11	TRBV2	TRBJ2-1	CASRYYDEQFF
17	TRBV27	TRBJ2-2	CASSWATGTGDTGELFF
14	TRBV7-8	TRBJ2-7	CASSAGTRTYEQYF
12	TRBV7-9	TRBJ2-7	CASSSTVGGQYF
14	TRBV7-2	TRBJ2-5	CASRPGHIQETQYF